The 21 T cell receptor beta chains given below trace back to one sample, sequenced in a study of blood T cell repertoires in COVID-19 (dated by TCRdb to 2018 to 2021). The library relied on the immunoSEQ multiplex PCR assay. Entries here come from immuneACCESS through TCRdb and include only in-frame sequences with V and J called. Some clones fail to appear in such tables; in the studies checked, an unresolved V gene covers under half of the shortfall, and the cause of the remainder is unknown. This sample comprises 120,000 to 150,000 clones, approximately 86% of them detected only once. Jointly, the top ten make up around 0.91% of the sample. Sequenced: peripheral blood. Receptors originate from a woman in her 50s with acute or convalescent COVID-19.

This CDR3 reads CASSVGGGVNTEAFF. The CDR3 DNA reads TGTGCCAGCAGCGTAGGGGGCGGAGTGAACACTGAAGCTTTCTTT. The chain is built from TRBV9 and TRBJ1-1, with D maybe TRBD1 (5 bases). V lost 0 bases and J lost 0, with 9 bases in between. Germline CDR1 SGDLS, CDR2 YYNGEE. The CDR3 length is 15 residues. The full variable domain, rest sourced from reference TRBV9 and TRBJ1-1, is DSGVTQTPKHLITATGQRVTLRCSPRSGDLSVYWYQQSLDQGLQFLIQYYNGEERAKGNILERFSAQQFPDLHSELNLSSLELGDSALYFCASSVGGGVNTEAFFGQGTRLTVV.

V and J are TRBV7-2 and TRBJ2-7; TRBD2 matches 9 bases. The V gene's germline CDR1 is SGHTA and CDR2 FQGNSA. This CDR3 contains 18 residues. V lost 6 bases to trimming and J lost 2 bases; unmatched junction nucleotides: 17. CDR3 amino acids: CASSFVLTLAGAPYEQYF. The CDR3 DNA reads as TGTGCCAGCAGTTTCGTTTTGACGTTAGCGGGGGCACCCTACGAGCAGTACTTC.

The chain uses TRBV11-3 and TRBJ2-1; 7 bases align to TRBD2. With 5 bases clipped from V and 8 bases from J, the junction kept 12 bases outside the gene matches. CDR3 length equals 15 residues. Germline V gives CDR1 SGHNT, CDR2 YENEEA. CDR3 sequence reads: CASSPGGPRPDEQFF. CDR3 DNA sequence: TGTGCCAGCAGCCCGGGGGGTCCGCGGCCGGATGAGCAGTTCTTC.

This sequence joins TRBV4-1 and TRBJ2-7; D is perhaps TRBD2 (5 bases). V lost 4 bases to trimming and J lost 6 bases, with 19 bases between them. The CDR3 covers 15 residues. CDR1 and CDR2 (germline): MGHRA, YSYEKL. The chain's CDR3 is CASSRSRGQVGEQYF. In DNA, the CDR3 is TGCGCCAGCAGCCGTAGCCGGGGTCAGGTTGGCGAGCAGTACTTC.

The chain carries TRBV9 and TRBJ1-2; weak D call: TRBD1 (5 bases). Germline V gene sequence: CDR1 SGDLS, CDR2 YYNGEE. Deletions cut 0 bases from V and 2 bases from J, with 8 bases between. This CDR3 region has 14 residues. CDR3 region: CASSVGGENYGYTF. For the CDR3, the DNA is TGTGCCAGCAGCGTAGGGGGGGAAAACTATGGCTACACCTTC. Full variable domain (missing parts from reference TRBV9 and TRBJ1-2): DSGVTQTPKHLITATGQRVTLRCSPRSGDLSVYWYQQSLDQGLQFLIQYYNGEERAKGNILERFSAQQFPDLHSELNLSSLELGDSALYFCASSVGGENYGYTFGSGTRLTVV.

The chain recombines TRBV3-1 (or the pseudogene TRBV3-2) with TRBJ2-7; possible D gene TRBD1, 5 bases. The CDR3 sequence is 12 residues long. Per the germline V gene, CDR1 is LGHDT and CDR2 is YNNKEL (reference sequence). Trimming cost V 3 bases and J 2 bases, with 5 bases left between them. As DNA, the CDR3 is TGTGCCAGCAGCCAGGGGCCCTACGAGCAGTACTTC. Amino acid sequence: CASSQGPYEQYF.

The V call is TRBV6-6, the J call TRBJ1-5; D unresolved. Germline V gene sequence: CDR1 MNHNY, CDR2 SVGAGI (reference sequence). The V end was cut by 2 bases, the J end by 5 bases, with 10 bases between. The CDR3 is 14 residues long. The CDR3 reads CASSYEASHQPQHF. The CDR3 nucleotides are TGTGCCAGCAGTTACGAGGCCAGCCATCAGCCCCAGCATTTT.

Points on this clone: Sequence at one end of the junction differs from germline and may be a read error. This chain connects TRBV7-9 to TRBJ2-7; 7 positions match TRBD2. This CDR3 is 15 amino acids long. CDR1 and CDR2 (germline): SEHNR, FQNEAQ (reference sequence). The CDR3 region has the DNA TGTGCCAGCAGCTTAGCGGGGGGGACCTCCGACGAGCAGTACTTC. It translates to CASSLAGGTSDEQYF. The full variable domain, in which reference TRBV7-9 and TRBJ2-7 provide the parts outside the CDR3, is DTGVSQNPRHKITKRGQNVTFRCDPISEHNRLYWYRQTLGQGPEFLTYFQNEAQLEKSRLLSDRFSAERPKGSFSTLEIQRTEQGDSAMYLCASSLAGGTSDEQYFGPGTRLTVT.

The V gene is TRBV3-1 (or the pseudogene TRBV3-2), the J gene TRBJ2-3; the D gene is possibly TRBD2 (6 bases). V gave up 4 bases and J gave up 0 bases, with 14 bases separating them. Germline-derived CDR1 and CDR2 are LGHDT and YNNKEL (reference sequence). The CDR3 length is 16 residues. CDR3 nucleotide sequence: TGTGCCAGCAGCCTCAGGACTATTGCTAGCACAGATACGCAGTATTTT. Amino acid sequence: CASSLRTIASTDTQYF.

This sequence joins TRBV7-9 and TRBJ1-1; 7 nucleotides match TRBD1. CDR1 and CDR2 from the germline V gene are SEHNR and FQNEAQ (reference sequence). V lost 4 bases, J lost 0 bases, and 8 bases stayed unmatched. The CDR3 is made up of 16 amino acids. This CDR3 is CASSSGQVTLNTEAFF. The CDR3 coding sequence is TGTGCCAGCAGCTCTGGACAGGTCACCTTGAACACTGAAGCTTTCTTT.

The V gene is TRBV19, the J gene TRBJ2-4, with 8 bases fitting TRBD2. J lost 7 bases, V lost 5 bases, and 7 bases had no gene match. The CDR3 loop spans 14 amino acids. Germline CDR1 and CDR2: LNHDA and SQIVND (reference sequence). CDR3 residues: CASSRQGLENIQYF. Here the CDR3 DNA reads TGTGCCAGTAGTCGCCAGGGACTAGAGAACATTCAGTACTTC.

This clone was seen only a few times. The CDR3 region has the DNA TGTGCCACCAGTGATACCATTACAGGGGGCAATCAGCCCCAGCATTTT. It codes for CATSDTITGGNQPQHF. The J gene is TRBJ1-5, the V gene TRBV24-1; 7 nucleotides line up with TRBD1. CDR1 is KGHDR and CDR2 is SFDVKD in the germline V gene. Unmatched junction bases numbered 6, after V lost 3 bases and J lost 2 bases. This CDR3 is 16 amino acids long.

The chain links TRBV7-2 to TRBJ1-3; D unclear. This CDR3 comprises 13 residues. CDR1 SGHTA and CDR2 FQGNSA come from the germline V gene. Trimming left V 3 bases short and J 7 bases short, with 10 bases between. CDR3: CASSFFQANTIYF. The CDR3 DNA is TGTGCCAGCAGCTTTTTCCAGGCGAACACCATATATTTT.

J is TRBJ2-1 and V is TRBV5-4, with TRBD2 identical over 9 bases. Germline-derived CDR1 and CDR2 are SGHNT and YYREEE (reference sequence). J was trimmed by 2 bases and V by 0 bases; bases with no gene match: 6. The CDR3 runs to 17 residues. The CDR3 here is CASSLALAGGPYNEQFF. CDR3 DNA: TGTGCCAGCAGCTTGGCCCTTGCGGGAGGGCCCTACAATGAGCAGTTCTTC.

The rearrangement uses TRBV21-1 and TRBJ1-1; whether TRBD1, the table's D call, matches the DNA was not checked. TRBV21-1 is a recognized pseudogene. CDR3 length: 14 residues. CDR3 protein: CASTRQEMNTEAFF. The CDR3 DNA follows: TGTGCCAGCACCCGACAGGAGATGAACACTGAAGCTTTCTTT.

This clone showed up just once. The chain recombines TRBV2 with TRBJ1-2; D might be TRBD1 (6 bases). The CDR3 has 13 amino acids. The germline V gene has CDR1 SNHLY and CDR2 FYNNEI. Between the trimmed V and J ends, which lost 9 bases and 6 bases, there was a span of 17 bases. CDR3 region: CASLFGGGHGYTF. DNA for the CDR3: TGTGCCAGTCTTTTTGGTGGGGGCCATGGCTACACCTTC.

The chain carries TRBV2 and TRBJ1-2, with 10 bases that match TRBD1. V trimming: 1 base; J trimming: 6 bases; junction bases outside the gene matches: 5. Germline loops: CDR1 SNHLY, CDR2 FYNNEI. This CDR3 has 15 residues. The CDR3 sequence: CASSEGGQGWDGYTF. The CDR3 DNA follows: TGTGCCAGCAGTGAAGGGGGACAGGGGTGGGATGGCTACACCTTC.

This clone was seen once. The chain joins TRBV7-6 to TRBJ2-2; D perhaps matches TRBD2 (6 bases). Germline CDR1 is SGHVS and CDR2 is FNYEAQ. This CDR3 spans 15 amino acids. Between the trimmed V and J ends, which lost 2 bases and 4 bases, there was a span of 11 bases. CDR3: CASSLLGSGTGELFF. The CDR3, as DNA: TGTGCCAGCAGCTTACTCGGGAGCGGCACCGGGGAGCTGTTTTTT. Looking up the rest from reference TRBV7-6 and TRBJ2-2 gives the full variable domain: GAGVSQSPRYKVTKRGQDVALRCDPISGHVSLYWYRQALGQGPEFLTYFNYEAQQDKSGLPNDRFSAERPEGSISTLTIQRTEQRDSAMYRCASSLLGSGTGELFFGEGSRLTVL.

The chain joins TRBV2 to TRBJ1-2, with TRBD1 as a possible D gene (6 bases). The CDR3 covers 13 residues. The V end was cut by 3 bases, the J end by 6 bases, with 11 bases between. The germline CDR1 and CDR2 sequences are SNHLY and FYNNEI. The CDR3 nucleotides read TGTGCCAGCAGTGACCCTAGGACAGATGGCTACACCTTC. Its translation is CASSDPRTDGYTF. The full variable domain, rest sourced from reference TRBV2 and TRBJ1-2, is EPEVTQTPSHQVTQMGQEVILRCVPISNHLYFYWYRQILGQKVEFLVSFYNNEISEKSEIFDDQFSVERPDGSNFTLKIRSTKLEDSAMYFCASSDPRTDGYTFGSGTRLTVV.

The rearrangement joins TRBV3-1 (or the pseudogene TRBV3-2) to TRBJ1-4, with D hard to call. Trimming removed 0 bases from V and 4 bases from J, with 9 bases in between. This CDR3 region has 15 residues. CDR1 LGHDT and CDR2 YNNKEL come from the germline V gene (reference sequence). The CDR3, as DNA: TGTGCCAGCAGCCAAGATGTCGCGGTTAATGAAAAACTGTTTTTT. Residues: CASSQDVAVNEKLFF.

Here the CDR3 reads CASSLDGSGGPTYEQYF. CDR3 nucleotide sequence: TGTGCCAGCAGCTTAGACGGTAGCGGGGGACCCACCTACGAGCAGTACTTC. The gene calls are TRBV7-9 and TRBJ2-7; 9 bases match TRBD2. CDR3 length: 17 residues. Trimming took 1 base from V and 2 from J; bases not matched to a gene: 9. Germline V gene data show CDR1 as SEHNR and CDR2 as FQNEAQ (reference sequence).